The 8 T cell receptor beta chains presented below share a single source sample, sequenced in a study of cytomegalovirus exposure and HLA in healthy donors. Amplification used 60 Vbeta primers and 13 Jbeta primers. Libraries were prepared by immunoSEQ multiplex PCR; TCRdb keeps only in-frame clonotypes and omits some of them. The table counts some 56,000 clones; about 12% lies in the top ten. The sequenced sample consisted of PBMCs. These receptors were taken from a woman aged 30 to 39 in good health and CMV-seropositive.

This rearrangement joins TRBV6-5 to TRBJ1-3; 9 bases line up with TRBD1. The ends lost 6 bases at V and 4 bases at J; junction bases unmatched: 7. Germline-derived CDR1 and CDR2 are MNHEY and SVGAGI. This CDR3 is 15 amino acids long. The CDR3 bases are TGTGCCAGCAGCATACAACAGGGGGCAGGAAACACCATATATTTT. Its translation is CASSIQQGAGNTIYF.

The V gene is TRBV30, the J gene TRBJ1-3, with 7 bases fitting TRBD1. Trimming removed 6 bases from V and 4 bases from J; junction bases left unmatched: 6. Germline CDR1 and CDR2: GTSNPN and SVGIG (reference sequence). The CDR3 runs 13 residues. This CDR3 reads CACSTGPGNTIYF. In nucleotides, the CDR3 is TGTGCCTGCTCGACAGGGCCCGGAAACACCATATATTTT. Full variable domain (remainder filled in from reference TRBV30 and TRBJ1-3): SQTIHQWPATLVQPVGSPLSLECTVEGTSNPNLYWYRQAAGRGLQLLFYSVGIGQISSEVPQNLSASRPQDRQFILSSKKLLLSDSGFYLCACSTGPGNTIYFGEGSWLTVV.

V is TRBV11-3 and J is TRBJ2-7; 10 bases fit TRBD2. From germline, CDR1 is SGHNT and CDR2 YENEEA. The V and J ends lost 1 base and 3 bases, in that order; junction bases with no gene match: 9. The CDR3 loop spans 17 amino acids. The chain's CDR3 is CASSLATWSSGSYEQYF. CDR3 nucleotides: TGTGCCAGCAGCTTAGCCACCTGGTCTAGCGGGAGCTACGAGCAGTACTTC.

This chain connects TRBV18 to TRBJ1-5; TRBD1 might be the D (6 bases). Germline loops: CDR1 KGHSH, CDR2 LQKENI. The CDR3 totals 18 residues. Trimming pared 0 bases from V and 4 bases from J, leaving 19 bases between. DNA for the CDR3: TGTGCCAGCTCACCACCGCGGCAGCCGGGGGGCTTTAATCAGCCCCAGCATTTT. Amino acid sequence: CASSPPRQPGGFNQPQHF.

The DNA of the CDR3 is TGCGCCAGCAGCTTGGATCCGGGTCTGAGCACTGAAGCTTTCTTT. Its translation: CASSLDPGLSTEAFF. V gene TRBV5-1 combines with J gene TRBJ1-1; D ambiguous. V lost 0 bases and J lost 4, with 13 bases in between. CDR3 length equals 15 residues. CDR1 and CDR2 (germline): SGHRS, YFSETQ. Filled out from reference TRBV5-1 and TRBJ1-1, the complete variable domain reads KAGVTQTPRYLIKTRGQQVTLSCSPISGHRSVSWYQQTPGQGLQFLFEYFSETQRNKGNFPGRFSGRQFSNSRSEMNVSTLELGDSALYLCASSLDPGLSTEAFFGQGTRLTVV.

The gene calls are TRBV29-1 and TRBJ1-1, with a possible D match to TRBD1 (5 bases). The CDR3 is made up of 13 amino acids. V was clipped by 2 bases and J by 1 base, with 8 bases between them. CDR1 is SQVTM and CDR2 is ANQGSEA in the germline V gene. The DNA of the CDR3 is TGCAGCGTTGAACTGGGGCAGAACACTGAAGCTTTCTTT. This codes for CSVELGQNTEAFF.

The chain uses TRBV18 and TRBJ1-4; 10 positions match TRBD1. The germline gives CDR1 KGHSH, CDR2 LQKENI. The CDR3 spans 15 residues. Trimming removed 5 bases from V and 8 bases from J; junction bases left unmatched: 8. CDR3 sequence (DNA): TGTGCCAGCTCAGCACGACAGGGGGCGAGGGAAAAACTGTTTTTT. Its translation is CASSARQGAREKLFF.

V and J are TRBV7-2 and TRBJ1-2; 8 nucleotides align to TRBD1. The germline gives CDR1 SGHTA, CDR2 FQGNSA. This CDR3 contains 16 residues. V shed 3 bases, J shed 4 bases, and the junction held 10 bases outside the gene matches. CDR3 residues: CASSFQGARGSYGYTF. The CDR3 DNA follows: TGTGCCAGCAGCTTTCAGGGGGCGCGGGGGTCCTATGGCTACACCTTC.